This is a list of T cell receptor beta chains from one sample in a study of shared clonotypes between healthy human individuals. Using immunoSEQ multiplex PCR, the repertoire was profiled, and TCRdb retains in-frame clones only, with some absent. Of 1.5 million to 1.9 million clones listed, around 98% are singletons. Sequencing was carried out using naive CD4+ T cells sorted from blood. The receptors were gathered from a man between 25 and 39 years old in good health. CDR3s include the opening cysteine and the closing phenylalanine or tryptophan. The D gene is left open where the match is weak. Clone size, where shown, is once, few, many, or a class for clones that have expanded.

>TRBJ1-1|TRBD1|16|once|TRBV18
CASSPQGTGMNTEAFF
TGTGCCAGCTCACCCCAGGGGACAGGAATGAACACTGAAGCTTTCTTT
>TRBJ1-3|NA|14|NA|TRBV6-1
CASILQGSGNTIYF
TGTGCCAGCATTTTACAGGGATCGGGAAACACCATATATTTT
>TRBJ1-2|NA|15|NA|TRBV5-4
CASSSLRDTNYGYTF
TGTGCCAGCAGCTCCCTCCGGGACACAAACTATGGCTACACCTTC
>TRBJ2-2|TRBD1|17|NA|TRBV18
CASSLYTGTAFTGELFF
TGTGCCAGCTCACTCTACACCGGGACAGCTTTCACCGGGGAGCTGTTTTTT
>TRBJ2-2|TRBD2|18|NA|TRBV18
CASSPPNSREGNTGELFF
TGTGCCAGCTCACCACCTAATTCCCGGGAGGGGAACACCGGGGAGCTGTTTTTT
>TRBJ2-3|TRBD2|18|NA|TRBV5-1
CASSPGGLAGGYTDTQYF
TGCGCCAGCAGCCCTGGGGGACTAGCGGGAGGCTACACAGATACGCAGTATTTT
>TRBJ1-4|NA|16|NA|TRBV7-6
CASSPRTGQANEKLFF
TGTGCCAGCAGCCCACGAACAGGGCAGGCTAATGAAAAACTGTTTTTT
>TRBJ1-3|TRBD1|16|once|TRBV7-9
CASSFRDSISGNTIYF
TGTGCCAGCAGCTTCCGGGACAGCATCTCTGGAAACACCATATATTTT
>TRBJ2-2|TRBD2|17|NA|TRBV18
CASSENRLAGVTGELFF
TGTGCCAGCTCAGAAAACCGACTAGCGGGGGTGACCGGGGAGCTGTTTTTT
>TRBJ1-1|NA|14|NA|TRBV29-1
CSVRAGAGVTEAFF
TGCAGCGTCCGCGCGGGGGCTGGGGTCACTGAAGCTTTCTTT
>TRBJ2-3|NA|13|NA|TRBV5-4
CASSSVDSKIGYF
TGTGCCAGCAGCTCGGTTGACAGCAAAATCGGGTATTTT
>TRBJ1-1|NA|13|NA|TRBV29-1
CSVEYGVSAEAFF
TGCAGCGTTGAGTACGGGGTCAGCGCTGAAGCTTTCTTT
>TRBJ1-4|NA|16|once|TRBV28
CASSLRRAGLNEKLFF
TGTGCCAGCAGTTTGAGGCGGGCGGGCCTTAATGAAAAACTGTTTTTT
>TRBJ1-1|TRBD1|18|NA|TRBV13
CASSPFGTGGTVYTEAFF
TGTGCCAGCAGCCCCTTCGGGACAGGGGGCACGGTGTACACTGAAGCTTTCTTT
>TRBJ1-1|NA|13|NA|TRBV27
CASRGTRNTEAFF
TGTGCCAGCCGTGGGACACGCAACACTGAAGCTTTCTTT
>TRBJ1-2|NA|14|NA|TRBV2
CASSFGPTNYGYTF
TGTGCCAGCAGTTTCGGACCTACTAACTATGGCTACACCTTC
>TRBJ1-5|NA|20|NA|TRBV7-8
CASSPGHHGPGSAGNQPQHF
TGTGCCAGCAGCCCGGGCCACCACGGGCCTGGGTCAGCGGGCAATCAGCCCCAGCATTTT
>TRBJ1-1|NA|14|NA|TRBV5-1
CASSTGLTNTEAFF
TGCGCCAGCAGCACGGGACTGACGAACACTGAAGCTTTCTTT
>TRBJ1-5|NA|16|NA|TRBV19
CASSETRGWGNQPQHF
TGTGCCAGTAGTGAGACTAGGGGTTGGGGCAATCAGCCCCAGCATTTT
>TRBJ1-5|NA|12|NA|TRBV6-5
CASRTGGLPQHF
TGTGCCAGCAGAACAGGTGGACTGCCCCAGCATTTT
>TRBJ2-3|NA|18|NA|TRBV28
CASSFEFDWLSPKDTQYF
TGTGCCAGCAGTTTTGAGTTCGACTGGCTAAGCCCAAAAGATACGCAGTATTTT
>TRBJ2-3|TRBD2|15|NA|TRBV5-4
CASSFGGRAVDTQYF
TGTGCCAGCAGCTTCGGCGGGAGGGCCGTAGATACGCAGTATTTT